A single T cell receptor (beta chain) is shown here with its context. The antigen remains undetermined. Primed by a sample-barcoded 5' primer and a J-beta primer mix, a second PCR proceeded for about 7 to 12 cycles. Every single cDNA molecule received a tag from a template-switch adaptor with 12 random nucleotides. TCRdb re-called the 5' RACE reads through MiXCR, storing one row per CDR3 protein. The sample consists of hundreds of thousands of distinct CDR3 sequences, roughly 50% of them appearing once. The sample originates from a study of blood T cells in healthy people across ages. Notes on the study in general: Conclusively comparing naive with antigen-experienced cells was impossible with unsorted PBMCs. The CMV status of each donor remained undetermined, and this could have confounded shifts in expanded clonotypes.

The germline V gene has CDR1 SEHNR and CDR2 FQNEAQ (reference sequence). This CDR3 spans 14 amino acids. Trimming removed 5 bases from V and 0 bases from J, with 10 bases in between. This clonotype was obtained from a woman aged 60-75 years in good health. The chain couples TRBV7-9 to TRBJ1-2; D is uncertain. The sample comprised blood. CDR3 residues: CASSPSTANYGYTF. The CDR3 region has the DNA TGTGCCAGCAGCCCTTCGACGGCTAACTATGGCTACACCTTC.